This TCR beta chain appears in the sequencing data of a study of T cells in Graves' hyperthyroidism and ophthalmopathy. About this clonotype: The antigen remains undetermined.

Patients aged 18 to 65 had newly diagnosed hyperthyroidism that had lasted under 2 months. Findings and limits, study-wide: Researchers report that a 13 V-J model separated ophthalmopathy from stable hyperthyroidism.

V lost 2 bases and J lost 8, with 10 bases in between. The CDR3 spans 13 residues. RNA transcripts yielded amplified TCR beta CDR3 regions. TCR CDR3 regions were first amplified by RT-PCR with HTBI primers. Each CDR3 protein gets one entry after TCRdb re-called the multiplex PCR reads with MiXCR. The sample includes approximately 270,000 distinct CDR3 sequences, about 15% of them seen just once. Sequencing was carried out using blood. The source is a middle-aged woman with Graves' hyperthyroidism that later progressed to Graves' ophthalmopathy. This rearrangement joins TRBV12-3 or TRBV12-4 to TRBJ2-1; D not resolved. This CDR3 reads CASSLFWGYEQFF. In DNA, the CDR3 is TGTGCCAGCAGTTTATTCTGGGGTTATGAGCAGTTCTTC.